This T cell receptor beta chain was profiled in a study of metastatic and nonmetastatic thyroid tumors. Ahead of thyroid surgery, no patient had received treatment of any kind. Between the trimmed V and J ends, which lost 7 bases and 0 bases, there was a span of 19 bases. The CDR3 is made up of 17 amino acids. Looked up from germline, CDR1 is MNHNS and CDR2 is SASEGT. TCRdb re-clonotyped the PCR reads through MiXCR. The sample contains about 25,000 clones, more than 10% of which appear only once. Sequencing input: blood. The sequence came from a female donor with papillary thyroid cancer or a benign thyroid nodule (not recorded which). Some clones in this sample may be carry-over from other donors' samples. The gene calls are TRBV6-1 and TRBJ1-5; maybe TRBD1 (5 bases). CDR3 in DNA: TGTGCCAGCATTCAAGCTGGCGGGGCCCTTAGCAATCAGCCCCAGCATTTT. As protein: CASIQAGGALSNQPQHF.